A single TCR beta chain is shown here with its context. Its antigen remains unknown. This record comes from a study of T-cell reconstitution after alpha-beta-depleted transplantation in children. A library of TCRbeta sequences, prepared with unique molecular identifiers, was generated. Via MiXCR, TCRdb re-called the PCR reads, giving one row per CDR3 protein. Of roughly 120,000 distinct CDR3 sequences listed, 23% are singletons. There are 19 residues in the CDR3. V was clipped by 11 bases and J by 0 bases, with 26 bases between them. Germline CDR1 reads SNHLY; CDR2 reads FYNNEI. Findings of the study overall: There were reportedly several hundred expanded graft clones from which alpha-beta T cells came about two months after transplant. Fresh T-cell production supplied most of the T-cell counts and diversity seen one year after transplant.

The sample in question was PBMCs, mostly from graft donor cells, obtained 180 days after TCRalphabeta/CD19-depleted stem cell transplant. The rearrangement links TRBV2 to TRBJ1-6, with D perhaps TRBD1 (6 bases). This receptor was identified in a male patient between 2 and 10 years old who had a stem cell transplant for chronic granulomatous disease, so the T cells may come from the graft donor. Here the CDR3 reads CAFCLVGGLLSSYNSPLHF. DNA for the CDR3: TGTGCCTTCTGTTTAGTCGGGGGGCTGTTAAGCTCCTATAATTCACCCCTCCACTTT.